The 32 T cell receptor beta chains given below trace back to one sample, sequenced in a study of cytomegalovirus exposure and HLA in healthy donors. It was with 60 Vbeta and 13 Jbeta primers that the PCR ran. Profiling relied on immunoSEQ multiplex PCR, and the TCRdb table lists in-frame clones only, not all of them. Of 110,000 to 150,000 clones listed, roughly 73% are singletons. Sequencing input: PBMCs. The receptors originated from a man in his forties in good health and CMV-seronegative.

The chain employs TRBV6-4 and TRBJ2-3; D remains unclear. Trimming cost V 0 bases and J 2 bases, with 9 bases left between them. Germline assignment: CDR1 MRHNA and CDR2 SNTAGT. The CDR3 consists of 15 residues. The CDR3 bases are TGTGCCAGCAGTGACTCCGCGGCTTCCACAGATACGCAGTATTTT. This sequence encodes CASSDSAASTDTQYF.

This chain uses TRBV6-5 with TRBJ1-3, with D unclear. Trimming took off 7 bases at V and 0 bases at J, with 13 bases between the two ends. The CDR3 totals 15 residues. Germline V gene sequence: CDR1 MNHEY, CDR2 SVGAGI. CDR3 coding DNA: TGTGCCAGCAAGAACAGCTTCACCTCTGGAAACACCATATATTTT. Translation gives CASKNSFTSGNTIYF.

The rearrangement joins TRBV5-1 to TRBJ2-5, with D maybe TRBD2 (5 bases). Trimming removed 2 bases from V and 1 base from J, with 6 bases in between. The CDR3 covers 13 residues. Per germline, CDR1 SGHRS and CDR2 YFSETQ. The CDR3, as DNA: TGCGCCAGCAGCTTAGAGGGCCAAGAGACCCAGTACTTC. The encoded protein is CASSLEGQETQYF.

V usage is TRBV2 and J usage is TRBJ2-5; D is ambiguous. V was pared by 2 bases and J by 1 base, with 11 bases between. This CDR3 region has 15 residues. CDR1 SNHLY and CDR2 FYNNEI come from the germline V gene. CDR3 loop: CASSEITASQETQYF. CDR3 nucleotide sequence: TGTGCCAGCAGTGAAATTACAGCAAGCCAAGAGACCCAGTACTTC.

This clone was seen just once. The chain recombines TRBV7-9 with TRBJ1-1; the D is unclear. V lost 3 bases and J lost 4, with 12 bases in between. The CDR3 has 14 residues. CDR1 is SEHNR, CDR2 FQNEAQ, per germline (reference sequence). CDR3 sequence reads: CASSFAEAGTEAFF. The CDR3, as DNA: TGTGCCAGCAGCTTCGCCGAAGCTGGCACTGAAGCTTTCTTT.

This clone was observed a single time. The chain has TRBV7-6 and TRBJ2-5; 7 bases align to TRBD1. The J call may not be correct, given that the DNA end is closer to TRBJ2-7. Germline V CDR1 and CDR2: SGHVS, FNYEAQ. This CDR3 is built from 14 residues. CDR3 region: CASSLLTGSHEQYF. DNA of the CDR3: TGTGCCAGCAGCCTCCTGACAGGGTCCCACGAGCAGTACTTC.

The rearrangement links TRBV7-9 to TRBJ1-3; no definite D call. This CDR3 contains 14 residues. The germline CDR1 and CDR2 sequences are SEHNR and FQNEAQ (reference sequence). V gave up 11 bases and J gave up 0 bases, with 14 bases separating them. CDR3 sequence: CASHPELSGNTIYF. For the CDR3, the DNA is TGTGCCTCCCACCCGGAGCTCTCTGGAAACACCATATATTTT. The full variable domain, its missing parts supplied by reference TRBV7-9 and TRBJ1-3, is DTGVSQNPRHKITKRGQNVTFRCDPISEHNRLYWYRQTLGQGPEFLTYFQNEAQLEKSRLLSDRFSAERPKGSFSTLEIQRTEQGDSAMYLCASHPELSGNTIYFGEGSWLTVV.

V usage is TRBV30 and J usage is TRBJ2-2; D unresolved. Trimming removed 2 bases at V and 7 bases at J, with 5 bases between. Germline V gene data show CDR1 as GTSNPN and CDR2 as SVGIG (reference sequence). CDR3 length equals 11 residues. The CDR3 region is CAWSKYGELFF. The DNA of the CDR3 is TGTGCCTGGAGTAAATACGGGGAGCTGTTTTTT.

This clone came up a few times. J is TRBJ1-5 and V is TRBV2; a weak D match, TRBD1 (6 bases). Trimming removed 6 bases at V and 7 bases at J, with 19 bases between. The germline gives CDR1 SNHLY, CDR2 FYNNEI. The CDR3 is 15 amino acids. CDR3 coding DNA: TGTGCCAGCAGACTCACTGAACAGGGAGGGCAGCCCCAGCATTTT. It codes for CASRLTEQGGQPQHF.

This chain joins TRBV9 and TRBJ2-1; TRBD2 is a possible D gene (6 bases). The CDR3 runs 18 residues. Germline CDR1 and CDR2: SGDLS and YYNGEE. The germline V and J ends were trimmed by 0 bases and 0 bases, with 16 bases remaining between them. This CDR3 reads CASSVATWASASYNEQFF. Here the CDR3 DNA reads TGTGCCAGCAGCGTAGCTACATGGGCTAGCGCCTCCTACAATGAGCAGTTCTTC.

Remarks on this clone: An end of the junction differs from the germline gene, which may be a read error. V gene TRBV5-1 combines with J gene TRBJ1-2, with unresolved D. Per the germline V gene, CDR1 is SGHRS and CDR2 is YFSETQ. This CDR3 comprises 13 residues. CDR3 coding DNA: TGCGCCAGCAGCTTCGACCCTAACTATGGCTACCCCTTC. Amino acids: CASSFDPNYGYPF.

V gene TRBV28 combines with J gene TRBJ1-6; a possible D gene is TRBD1 (6 bases). The CDR3 is 15 residues long. Germline CDR1 MDHEN, CDR2 SYDVKM. V was shortened by 7 bases and J by 10 bases, with 20 bases between the two germline ends. CDR3 bases: TGTGCCAGCATCCCCCATGGGCAGGGGCGATCACCCCTCCACTTT. Translating it yields CASIPHGQGRSPLHF.

This clone has just one count. The junction differs from germline at one of its ends, possibly a read error. J is TRBJ1-5 and V is TRBV6-1; D possibly corresponds to TRBD1 (5 bases). Germline CDR1 is MNHNS and CDR2 is SASEGT. CDR3 length: 14 amino acids. The CDR3: CASSRGASNRPQHF. DNA for the CDR3: TGTGCCAGCAGTCGCGGGGCCTCTAATCGGCCCCAGCATTTT.

The rearrangement links TRBV9 to TRBJ2-3, with a possible D match to TRBD2 (6 bases). The CDR3 is 16 amino acids. From germline, CDR1 is SGDLS and CDR2 YYNGEE. V lost 3 bases to trimming and J lost 6 bases, with 20 bases between them. CDR3 in amino acids: CASSATRDPGGDTQYF. For the CDR3, the DNA is TGTGCCAGCAGCGCAACCCGGGACCCTGGAGGGGATACGCAGTATTTT.

The J gene is TRBJ1-1, the V gene TRBV13; the D is unclear. Germline assignment: CDR1 PRHDT and CDR2 FYEKMQ (reference sequence). This CDR3 is 16 amino acids long. Trimming shortened V by 0 bases and J by 4 bases, and 15 bases separated the two germline ends. CDR3 in amino acids: CASSLGLRGSGTEAFF. CDR3 bases: TGTGCCAGCAGCTTAGGCCTACGGGGTAGTGGCACTGAAGCTTTCTTT. Complete variable domain (other parts from reference TRBV13 and TRBJ1-1): AAGVIQSPRHLIKEKRETATLKCYPIPRHDTVYWYQQGPGQDPQFLISFYEKMQSDKGSIPDRFSAQQFSDYHSELNMSSLELGDSALYFCASSLGLRGSGTEAFFGQGTRLTVV.

This clone has more than one count but fewer than ten. This rearrangement joins TRBV7-9 to TRBJ1-1; tentatively, D is TRBD1 (5 bases). CDR1 and CDR2 from the germline V gene are SEHNR and FQNEAQ (reference sequence). Between the trimmed V and J ends, which lost 5 bases and 11 bases, there was a span of 18 bases. This CDR3 region has 13 residues. Here the CDR3 reads CASSGGGMKGAFF. The CDR3, as DNA: TGTGCCAGCAGCGGGGGGGGGATGAAAGGGGCTTTCTTT.

This chain's CDR3 is CASSSGQGSTGELFF. The CDR3 region has the DNA TGTGCCAGCAGCTCGGGACAGGGGAGCACCGGGGAGCTGTTTTTT. This chain uses TRBV5-4 with TRBJ2-2; 10 bases are shared with TRBD1. Germline lookup yields CDR1 SGHNT and CDR2 YYREEE (reference sequence). With 3 bases clipped from V and 4 bases from J, the junction kept 3 bases outside the gene matches. The CDR3 is 15 residues long.

The gene calls are TRBV11-3 and TRBJ2-7; TRBD1 matches 9 bases. In germline, CDR1 is SGHNT, CDR2 YENEEA. The length of the CDR3 is 15 residues. With 2 bases clipped from V and 5 bases from J, the junction kept 7 bases outside the gene matches. For the CDR3, the DNA is TGTGCCAGCAGCTTATCGGGGGACAGGGCGCACGAGCAGTACTTC. It specifies CASSLSGDRAHEQYF. The full variable domain, rest sourced from reference TRBV11-3 and TRBJ2-7, is EAGVVQSPRYKIIEKKQPVAFWCNPISGHNTLYWYLQNLGQGPELLIRYENEEAVDDSQLPKDRFSAERLKGVDSTLKIQPAELGDSAVYLCASSLSGDRAHEQYFGPGTRLTVT.

The chain has TRBV28 and TRBJ2-5; D possibly corresponds to TRBD1 (6 bases). The V gene's germline CDR1 is MDHEN and CDR2 SYDVKM. Trimming took off 6 bases at V and 3 bases at J, with 17 bases between the two ends. CDR3 length: 15 residues. CDR3: CASRTDSFQEETQYF. CDR3 nucleotide sequence: TGTGCCAGCAGGACGGACAGCTTTCAGGAAGAGACCCAGTACTTC. The whole variable domain, remainder taken from reference TRBV28 and TRBJ2-5, is DVKVTQSSRYLVKRTGEKVFLECVQDMDHENMFWYRQDPGLGLRLIYFSYDVKMKEKGDIPEGYSVSREKKERFSLILESASTNQTSMYLCASRTDSFQEETQYFGPGTRLLVL.

In its sample, this clone was seen a few times. The chain recombines TRBV5-1 with TRBJ1-1, with 7 nucleotides matching TRBD1. V was pared by 0 bases and J by 0 bases, with 8 bases of the junction left unmatched. The CDR3 has 17 amino acids. CDR1 SGHRS and CDR2 YFSETQ come from the germline V gene. The CDR3: CASSLEIPTGLNTEAFF. The DNA for the CDR3 is TGCGCCAGCAGCTTGGAAATACCGACAGGGTTGAACACTGAAGCTTTCTTT.

The chain uses TRBV7-2 and TRBJ1-2; D unresolved. Trimming stripped 4 bases from V and 7 bases from J, with 10 bases between. CDR1 is SGHTA, CDR2 FQGNSA, per germline. This CDR3 is 12 amino acids long. In DNA, the CDR3 is TGTGCCAGCAGCTCCGGACTGGGTGGCTACACCTTC. Protein: CASSSGLGGYTF. The whole variable domain, filled in from reference TRBV7-2 and TRBJ1-2, reads GAGVSQSPSNKVTEKGKDVELRCDPISGHTALYWYRQSLGQGLEFLIYFQGNSAPDKSGLPSDRFSAERTGGSVSTLTIQRTQQEDSAVYLCASSSGLGGYTFGSGTRLTVV.

This chain joins TRBV27 and TRBJ1-4; 9 positions agree with TRBD1. The V and J ends lost 3 bases and 3 bases, in that order; junction bases with no gene match: 2. Germline lookup yields CDR1 MNHEY and CDR2 SMNVEV (reference sequence). The CDR3 spans 15 residues. CDR3 loop: CASSLGQGANEKLFF. The CDR3 DNA reads TGTGCCAGCAGTTTGGGACAGGGTGCTAATGAAAAACTGTTTTTT.

This clone was seen only a few times. The chain uses TRBV6-5 and TRBJ1-1; D is unclear. The CDR3 consists of 15 residues. Trimming pared 6 bases from V and 4 bases from J, leaving 18 bases between. From germline, CDR1 is MNHEY and CDR2 SVGAGI. The DNA for the CDR3 is TGTGCCAGCAGCTTACGGCGGAGGGATGGCACTGAAGCTTTCTTT. This gives the protein CASSLRRRDGTEAFF.

The V gene is TRBV30, the J gene TRBJ2-7; 8 bases are a match to TRBD1. CDR1 and CDR2 from the germline V gene are GTSNPN and SVGIG (reference sequence). The CDR3 totals 15 residues. V trimming: 1 base; J trimming: 4 bases; junction bases outside the gene matches: 9. CDR3: CAWSDEAGGGYEQYF. CDR3 DNA sequence: TGTGCCTGGAGTGACGAGGCAGGGGGCGGGTACGAGCAGTACTTC.

The rearrangement joins TRBV28 to TRBJ1-4; D unresolved. Trimming removed 6 bases from V and 6 bases from J, with 14 bases in between. The CDR3 has 14 residues. Per germline, CDR1 MDHEN and CDR2 SYDVKM. CDR3 loop: CASRDTPSDEKLFF. CDR3 sequence (DNA): TGTGCCAGCAGAGACACCCCCAGTGATGAAAAACTGTTTTTT.

In the case of this clone: Other DNA sequences from this sample encode an identical CDR3 as well. The rearrangement joins TRBV9 to TRBJ2-3, with TRBD1 matching over 8 bases. Trimming removed 2 bases from V and 0 bases from J; junction bases left unmatched: 2. The length of the CDR3 is 15 residues. Germline assignment: CDR1 SGDLS and CDR2 YYNGEE. CDR3 sequence: CASSVGQASTDTQYF. The CDR3 region has the DNA TGTGCCAGCAGCGTGGGACAGGCGAGCACAGATACGCAGTATTTT.

The rearrangement uses TRBV28 and TRBJ1-3, with 10 positions matching TRBD1. The germline CDR1 and CDR2 sequences are MDHEN and SYDVKM. The V segment lost 6 bases and the J segment 3 bases; nucleotides outside the gene matches: 5. The CDR3 has 15 residues. CDR3 DNA sequence: TGTGCCAGCAGCTTGACAGGGGGCAGTGGAAACACCATATATTTT. This gives the protein CASSLTGGSGNTIYF.

The rearrangement links TRBV2 to TRBJ2-5; a possible D gene is TRBD1 (5 bases). CDR1 SNHLY and CDR2 FYNNEI come from the germline V gene. This CDR3 region has 14 residues. The V gene lost 3 bases and the J gene lost 0 bases, with 8 bases spanning the gap. The DNA of the CDR3 is TGTGCCAGCAGTGACCAGGACAACCAAGAGACCCAGTACTTC. It yields the protein CASSDQDNQETQYF.

The chain has TRBV10-3 and TRBJ2-3, with a possible D match to TRBD1 (8 bases). This CDR3 region has 13 residues. Per the germline V gene, CDR1 is ENHRY and CDR2 is SYGVKD. The V and J ends lost 8 bases and 5 bases respectively, with 14 bases between them. CDR3 in amino acids: CAIGTGGGDTQYF. The CDR3 nucleotides read TGTGCCATCGGAACAGGGGGGGGAGATACGCAGTATTTT.

This clone was counted between two and nine times. This chain joins TRBV6-5 and TRBJ1-2, with TRBD1 as a possible D gene (5 bases). With 0 bases removed from V and 3 bases from J, the gap between germline ends came to 8 bases. Germline-derived CDR1 and CDR2 are MNHEY and SVGAGI. CDR3 size: 14 residues. The CDR3 region is CASSYSKGDYGYTF. CDR3 in DNA: TGTGCCAGCAGTTACTCGAAAGGGGACTATGGCTACACCTTC.

This chain links TRBV7-6 with TRBJ2-2; D is possibly TRBD2 (5 bases). Per the germline V gene, CDR1 is SGHVS and CDR2 is FNYEAQ. Trimming left V 2 bases short and J 0 bases short, with 7 bases between. The CDR3 contains 15 residues. For the CDR3, the DNA is TGTGCCAGCAGCTTACGAGGGACGAACACCGGGGAGCTGTTTTTT. It specifies CASSLRGTNTGELFF.

The V and J genes are TRBV29-1 and TRBJ2-1, with D perhaps TRBD1 (5 bases). CDR1 and CDR2 from the germline V gene are SQVTM and ANQGSEA. Trimming pared 7 bases from V and 4 bases from J, leaving 8 bases between. The CDR3 has 11 amino acids. CDR3 protein: CSDRQYNEQFF. The CDR3, as DNA: TGCAGCGATCGACAGTACAATGAGCAGTTCTTC.